This T cell receptor (beta chain) appears in the sequencing data of a study of cytomegalovirus exposure and HLA in healthy donors (dated by TCRdb to 2015 to 2018). For context, the study as a whole: The 650 to 750 repertoires of the first cohort and the roughly 120 validation repertoires were produced on the same platform, according to a later analysis. The study was designed to test whether signatures of past pathogen exposure could be identified by cataloging public T cell receptors. High-throughput TCR immunosequencing, statistical association of individual TCRs with disease status, and machine learning were combined to predict cytomegalovirus infection status. Besides the first cohort of hundreds of subjects, a separate validation cohort made up of roughly 120 different subjects was used.

Donors formed part of the validation cohort, which comprised 120 subjects and was distinct from the first cohort of fewer than 750 subjects. Summary of the overall study and its limitations: Across donors, most TCR sequences were observed very rarely, whereas some public TCRs were present in many individuals. It was suggested by the authors that the approach could potentially be generalized to other disease states and immunological phenotypes. In vitro tests confirmed that a few of the cytomegalovirus-associated TCR beta chains recognize cytomegalovirus antigens. The study gave a list of 150 to 200 TCR beta chains associated with cytomegalovirus. Subsequent analysis determined that TCRs grouped into clusters in the first cohort also showed a tendency toward co-occurrence across the roughly 110 validation repertoires, and 85% to 95% of cluster scores exceeded 0. In both the original and validation cohorts, the classifier was reported to diagnose cytomegalovirus status with high specificity and sensitivity. All 120 or so repertoires were used to score co-occurrence in the validation cohort in a later analysis, because that analysis had no HLA typing for the cohort.

The germline V gene yields MNHEY for CDR1 and SVGAGI for CDR2. The trim is 8 bases for V and 2 bases for J, with a gap of 13 bases between the germline ends. From the cysteine through the phenylalanine, the CDR3 covers 13 amino acids. Of all the DNA, just the CDR3 is kept, 39 bases in frame from base 1. Library preparation employed the immunoSEQ multiplex PCR assay. Per the source publication's procedure: A statistical classification framework was built to diagnose cytomegalovirus status from the catalog of TCR beta chain sequences. This is the immuneACCESS table as TCRdb keeps it, with only in-frame sequences that have V and J called. A part of the clones is gone; compared with another copy, unresolved V genes explain less than half, and the rest is unexplained. The V and J calls and clone size were taken over from that table, and D and trimming were inferred from the DNA. The sample table holds 150,000 to 200,000 clones, of which roughly 80% were seen once. The top ten hold about 2.3% of the sample.

About this clone itself: Its antigen remains undetermined. The sample holds no much larger clone one base away, and base qualities are not on file.

The sequence derives from a man younger than 40 in good health and CMV-seropositive. Specimen: PBMCs. The rearrangement combines TRBV6-5 with TRBJ2-7, and perhaps TRBD2 as D gene, on 5 matching bases. At the DNA level, the sequence is TGTGCCAGCGGAGGACGGCGAACCTACGAGCAGTACTTC. This encodes CASGGRRTYEQYF.